This passage covers 2 T cell receptor beta chains from one sample sequenced in a study of cytomegalovirus exposure and HLA in healthy donors (dated by TCRdb to 2017 to 2019). Libraries were made using the immunoSEQ multiplex PCR assay. For the multiplex PCR, a mixture combining 60 forward primers for TCR Vbeta segments and 13 reverse primers for TCR Jbeta segments was used. TCRdb carries this immuneACCESS record with in-frame sequences only. Its versions omit some clonotypes, under half of them owing to an unresolved V gene in the studies checked, with the rest unexplained. A total of over 95,000 clones appear in this sample, 70% to 80% of them only once. The top ten hold just over 2% of the sample. Sequences were obtained from PBMCs. These receptors were taken from a human donor in good health.

The rearrangement uses TRBV7-8 and TRBJ2-3, with TRBD2 identical over 9 bases. The CDR3 sequence is 16 residues long. V lost 0 bases and J lost 4; bases outside the gene matches: 5. CDR1 SGHVS and CDR2 FQNEAQ come from the germline V gene. DNA of the CDR3: TGTGCCAGCAGCTTAGCCGGCGGGGGGGCCTCAGATACGCAGTATTTT. Protein product: CASSLAGGGASDTQYF.

This clone has just one count. The V and J genes are TRBV6-5 and TRBJ2-5, with 9 bases lining up with TRBD1. The J call is doubtful: the DNA matches TRBJ2-7 better. In germline, CDR1 is MNHEY, CDR2 SVGAGI. This CDR3 is built from 15 residues. CDR3 loop: CASSYTGQGSYEQYF. Written as DNA, the CDR3 is TGTGCCAGCAGTTACACGGGACAGGGCTCCTACGAGCAGTACTTC.